These 7 T cell receptor beta chains came from one sample sequenced in a study of blood T cell repertoires in COVID-19. TCRdb's copy holds only in-frame clones and misses some; the assay was immunoSEQ multiplex PCR. The table shows about 64,000 clones, with 75% to 95% occurring only once. Sequenced input: peripheral blood. Source of these receptors: a woman older than 75 with active COVID-19.

The chain employs TRBV7-9 and TRBJ2-3; TRBD2 aligns across 8 bases. The junction had 17 bases not matched to a gene; V was cut back by 6 bases and J by 3 bases. The CDR3 length is 18 residues. The germline V gene has CDR1 SEHNR and CDR2 FQNEAQ (reference sequence). The CDR3 DNA reads as TGTGCCAGCAGACCTTGGGTCGGGGGGGCGTATGGGACAGATACGCAGTATTTT. Translation gives CASRPWVGGAYGTDTQYF.

Comments on this clone: A read error may produce the germline difference seen at one junction end. The chain carries TRBV29-1 and TRBJ2-1, with 9 bases aligning to TRBD2. CDR1 is SQVTM, CDR2 ANQGSEA, per germline. This CDR3 contains 16 residues. For the CDR3, the DNA is TGCAGCGTCGAAGGACTAGCGAAGAGCTCCTACAATGAGCAGTTCTTC. Encoded protein: CSVEGLAKSSYNEQFF.

The chain links TRBV29-1 to TRBJ2-5; 12 bases align to TRBD2. The CDR3 covers 13 residues. V lost 3 bases, J lost 10 bases, and 6 bases stayed unmatched. Germline CDR1 reads SQVTM; CDR2 reads ANQGSEA. The CDR3: CSVDRTSGRIQYF. CDR3 DNA: TGCAGCGTTGACCGCACTAGCGGGAGGATCCAGTACTTC.

V usage is TRBV2 and J usage is TRBJ2-5, with TRBD1 as a possible D gene (6 bases). Trimming took off 4 bases at V and 3 bases at J, with 12 bases between the two ends. CDR1 and CDR2 from the germline V gene are SNHLY and FYNNEI. This CDR3 is built from 14 residues. The CDR3 is CASSGLNREETQYF. CDR3 bases: TGTGCCAGCAGTGGCCTTAACAGGGAAGAGACCCAGTACTTC.

This chain joins TRBV7-9 and TRBJ2-5; perhaps TRBD2 as D (6 bases). The CDR3 contains 16 residues. Per the germline V gene, CDR1 is SEHNR and CDR2 is FQNEAQ (reference sequence). V was trimmed by 5 bases and J by 5 bases, leaving 21 bases between them. As DNA, the CDR3 is TGTGCCAGCAGCGAGACAAGGTGGGGGGTCGGGGAGACCCAGTACTTC. Its translation is CASSETRWGVGETQYF.

This chain links TRBV7-2 with TRBJ2-5, with 10 bases lining up with TRBD2. Germline V CDR1 and CDR2: SGHTA, FQGNSA. The CDR3 is 15 amino acids. V shed 4 bases, J shed 3 bases, and the junction held 5 bases outside the gene matches. DNA for the CDR3: TGTGCCAGCAGCTCAGGCGGGACTAGCGAAGAGACCCAGTACTTC. Protein sequence: CASSSGGTSEETQYF.

V is TRBV19 and J is TRBJ2-2; 7 bases agree with TRBD1. This CDR3 contains 14 residues. The V gene's germline CDR1 is LNHDA and CDR2 SQIVND (reference sequence). With V trimmed by 4 bases and J by 7 bases, 6 bases remained unmatched. In nucleotides, the CDR3 is TGTGCCAGTAGTACCCTAGGGGGCGGCGGGGAGCTGTTTTTT. Amino acid sequence: CASSTLGGGGELFF.